A single sample is the source of the 19 T cell receptor beta chains below, sequenced in a study of cytomegalovirus exposure and HLA in healthy donors (dated by TCRdb to about 2017). Library prep was done by the immunoSEQ multiplex PCR assay. For the multiplex PCR, a mixture combining 60 forward primers for TCR Vbeta segments and 13 reverse primers for TCR Jbeta segments was used. TCRdb took this table from immuneACCESS and kept in-frame rearrangements with V and J called. Such tables lack part of the clones; where checked against another copy, unresolved V genes explain under half of the gap, and the rest is unexplained. This sample comprises 140,000 to 150,000 clones, 82% of them detected only once. Over 9.5% of the sample rests with the top ten. The sample was PBMCs. The origin of the receptors is a woman aged 60 to 75 in good health and CMV-seropositive.

The rearrangement uses TRBV4-1 and TRBJ2-7, with 10 nucleotides matching TRBD1. Germline assignment: CDR1 MGHRA and CDR2 YSYEKL. CDR3 length: 17 amino acids. J gave up 2 bases and V 3 bases, and 10 bases lay outside the gene matches. DNA of the CDR3: TGCGCCAGCAGCCATCCCCACCGGGACAGGGGTGCCTACGAGCAGTACTTC. It encodes CASSHPHRDRGAYEQYF.

The gene calls are TRBV10-3 and TRBJ1-1; D not certain. The CDR3 contains 15 residues. V was pared by 3 bases and J by 3 bases, with 14 bases between. CDR1 and CDR2 (germline): ENHRY, SYGVKD. CDR3 sequence: CAISDTEVRYTEAFF. The CDR3 coding sequence is TGTGCCATCAGTGACACGGAGGTTCGGTACACTGAAGCTTTCTTT.

This clone was seen only a few times. The chain employs TRBV30 and TRBJ1-1, with 7 bases aligning to TRBD1. CDR3 size: 15 residues. CDR1 and CDR2 from the germline V gene are GTSNPN and SVGIG (reference sequence). V lost 2 bases to trimming and J lost 4 bases; unmatched junction nucleotides: 10. The CDR3 DNA sequence: TGTGCCTGGAGTCCCCGAGACAGGGTGGGCACTGAAGCTTTCTTT. This encodes CAWSPRDRVGTEAFF.

The rearrangement uses TRBV7-3 and TRBJ1-2, with 7 bases identical to TRBD1. There are 14 residues in the CDR3. V lost 6 bases, J lost 4 bases, and 8 bases stayed unmatched. The V gene's germline CDR1 is SGHTA and CDR2 FQGTGA. The CDR3 DNA reads as TGTGCCAGCAGACGTGACAGGGCGGGCTATGGCTACACCTTC. Translation gives CASRRDRAGYGYTF.

The chain employs TRBV20-1 and TRBJ1-2; TRBD1 matches 9 bases. The CDR3 sequence is 11 residues long. From germline, CDR1 is DFQATT and CDR2 SNEGSKA (reference sequence). The CDR3 protein is CGTGQGGGYTF. Here the CDR3 DNA reads TGCGGCACGGGACAGGGTGGTGGCTACACCTTC.

This rearrangement joins TRBV6-5 to TRBJ2-1, with D possibly being TRBD2 (8 bases). Germline CDR1 reads MNHEY; CDR2 reads SVGAGI. V was shortened by 6 bases and J by 8 bases, with 20 bases between the two germline ends. CDR3 length equals 15 residues. Here the CDR3 DNA reads TGTGCCAGCAGCCGACAGGGACTAGGACCCCATGAGCAGTTCTTC. This encodes CASSRQGLGPHEQFF.

The rearrangement uses TRBV7-6 and TRBJ2-7; D perhaps matches TRBD1 (5 bases). CDR1 SGHVS and CDR2 FNYEAQ come from the germline V gene. The CDR3 consists of 15 residues. Between the trimmed V and J ends, which lost 5 bases and 1 base, there was a span of 15 bases. CDR3 sequence: CASSLADDRSYEQYF. In nucleotides, the CDR3 is TGTGCCAGCAGCCTCGCGGATGACAGATCCTACGAGCAGTACTTC.

This clone was observed a few times. In the same sample, other DNA sequences code for this CDR3. The CDR3 bases are TGTGCCAGTACCCCGGACAGGGGTCCCAATCAGCCCCAGCATTTT. Translation gives CASTPDRGPNQPQHF. The chain couples TRBV19 to TRBJ1-5; TRBD1 agrees at 9 bases. The CDR3 sequence is 15 residues long. After removal of 7 bases from V and 3 bases from J, the junction contained 7 bases not matched to a gene. Germline V gives CDR1 LNHDA, CDR2 SQIVND (reference sequence).

On this clone itself: Other DNA sequences from this sample encode an identical CDR3 as well. The chain links TRBV28 to TRBJ2-2; 12 bases align to TRBD2. CDR3 length equals 15 residues. The J segment lost 5 bases and the V segment lost 5 bases, leaving 3 bases of the junction unmatched. Germline CDR1 is MDHEN and CDR2 is SYDVKM. The CDR3 DNA follows: TGTGCCAGCAGTCCCGGGACTAGCGGGACCGGGGAGCTGTTTTTT. It encodes CASSPGTSGTGELFF. Full variable domain (remainder filled in from reference TRBV28 and TRBJ2-2): DVKVTQSSRYLVKRTGEKVFLECVQDMDHENMFWYRQDPGLGLRLIYFSYDVKMKEKGDIPEGYSVSREKKERFSLILESASTNQTSMYLCASSPGTSGTGELFFGEGSRLTVL.

The chain couples TRBV5-1 to TRBJ1-3; 10 positions agree with TRBD1. In germline, CDR1 is SGHRS, CDR2 YFSETQ. The CDR3 is made up of 16 amino acids. Germline trimming cut 0 bases from V and 2 bases from J; bases unmatched to any gene: 2. The CDR3 sequence: CASSLGDRGPGNTIYF. The CDR3 DNA reads TGCGCCAGCAGCTTGGGCGACAGGGGGCCTGGAAACACCATATATTTT.

The J gene is TRBJ2-3, the V gene TRBV11-2, with D perhaps matching TRBD1 (5 bases). The CDR3 contains 14 residues. V was trimmed by 5 bases and J by 6 bases, leaving 15 bases between them. The germline V gene has CDR1 SGHAT and CDR2 FQNNGV. The CDR3 region is CASSPQGGVDTQYF. CDR3 bases: TGTGCCAGCAGCCCCCAGGGCGGAGTCGATACGCAGTATTTT.

The chain carries TRBV6-5 and TRBJ2-7, with D maybe TRBD2 (7 bases). The CDR3 covers 15 residues. V was trimmed by 2 bases and J by 7 bases, leaving 18 bases between them. The germline V gene has CDR1 MNHEY and CDR2 SVGAGI. CDR3 in amino acids: CASSYGGAGAGEQYF. The CDR3 DNA reads as TGTGCCAGCAGTTACGGGGGGGCCGGCGCGGGGGAGCAGTACTTC.

DNA of the CDR3: TGTGCCAGCAGCTTGGGACATTCGAACACTGAAGCTTTCTTT. This sequence encodes CASSLGHSNTEAFF. The chain combines TRBV5-5 with TRBJ1-1; D is unresolved. The CDR3 extends over 14 amino acids. V was clipped by 0 bases and J by 1 base, with 7 bases between them. Germline CDR1 SGHKS, CDR2 YYEKEE (reference sequence).

In this sample, this clone turned up once. The chain is built from TRBV7-9 and TRBJ2-3, with 10 nucleotides matching TRBD2. V dropped 3 bases and J dropped 2; count of bases not matched to a gene: 2. Germline V gene lookup returns CDR1 SEHNR and CDR2 FQNEAQ (reference sequence). CDR3 length: 15 residues. CDR3 sequence reads: CASSFGTSATDTQYF. As DNA, the CDR3 is TGTGCCAGCAGCTTTGGGACTAGCGCCACAGATACGCAGTATTTT.

This clone has a single count. The genes are TRBV9 and TRBJ2-7; D is ambiguous. With 0 bases removed from V and 2 bases from J, the gap between germline ends came to 9 bases. CDR1 is SGDLS, CDR2 YYNGEE, per germline. The CDR3 spans 14 residues. As DNA, the CDR3 is TGTGCCAGCAGCGTAGATCGCACTCCCTACGAGCAGTACTTC. It yields the protein CASSVDRTPYEQYF.

This chain uses TRBV7-2 with TRBJ2-2, with 7 bases identical to TRBD2. This CDR3 spans 14 amino acids. Germline V gene lookup returns CDR1 SGHTA and CDR2 FQGNSA. Germline trimming cut 4 bases from V and 7 bases from J; bases unmatched to any gene: 6. Here the CDR3 reads CASSSQAGVGELFF. The CDR3 nucleotides read TGTGCCAGCAGCTCGCAGGCGGGAGTCGGGGAGCTGTTTTTT.

The V call is TRBV2, the J call TRBJ2-1; 9 positions match TRBD1. J lost 3 bases, V lost 7 bases, and 4 bases had no gene match. The CDR3 consists of 14 residues. In germline, CDR1 is SNHLY, CDR2 FYNNEI. This CDR3 reads CASTGQGDYNEQFF. The CDR3 DNA reads TGTGCCAGCACGGGACAGGGAGACTACAATGAGCAGTTCTTC.

This rearrangement joins TRBV6-5 to TRBJ1-2; D not certain. Per germline, CDR1 MNHEY and CDR2 SVGAGI. The ends were cut back, 6 bases at V and 7 bases at J, with 15 bases in the middle. CDR3 length: 13 amino acids. CDR3 sequence reads: CASSREPSGGYTF. Written as DNA, the CDR3 is TGTGCCAGCAGCCGGGAGCCCTCAGGTGGCTACACCTTC.

The rearrangement uses TRBV18 and TRBJ1-1, with D perhaps matching TRBD1 (5 bases). CDR1 and CDR2 from the germline V gene are KGHSH and LQKENI. The ends were cut back, 6 bases at V and 5 bases at J, with 13 bases in the middle. CDR3 length: 13 amino acids. The chain's CDR3 is CASSKTAETEAFF. Here the CDR3 DNA reads TGTGCCAGCTCGAAGACAGCCGAAACTGAAGCTTTCTTT. Drawing the rest from reference TRBV18 and TRBJ1-1, the complete variable domain is NAGVMQNPRHLVRRRGQEARLRCSPMKGHSHVYWYRQLPEEGLKFMVYLQKENIIDESGMPKERFSAEFPKEGPSILRIQQVVRGDSAAYFCASSKTAETEAFFGQGTRLTVV.